Listed here are 24 T cell receptor beta chains from one sample, sequenced in a study of cytomegalovirus exposure and HLA in healthy donors (dated by TCRdb to the late 2010s). Library prep was done by the immunoSEQ multiplex PCR assay. For the multiplex PCR, a mixture combining 60 forward primers for TCR Vbeta segments and 13 reverse primers for TCR Jbeta segments was used. Entries here come from immuneACCESS through TCRdb and include only in-frame sequences with V and J called. Some clones fail to appear in such tables; in the studies checked, an unresolved V gene covers under half of the shortfall, and the cause of the remainder is unknown. For this sample there are 100,000 to 150,000 clones; around three quarters appear just once. The ten biggest clones cover roughly 12% of the sample. Sequencing used PBMCs. These receptors originate from a woman aged 40 to 50 in good health and CMV-seropositive.

The chain recombines TRBV5-1 with TRBJ2-2; D unclear. Germline CDR1 reads SGHRS; CDR2 reads YFSETQ. There are 15 residues in the CDR3. V was clipped by 0 bases and J by 1 base, with 7 bases between them. This chain's CDR3 is CASSLAPGNTGELFF. In DNA, the CDR3 is TGCGCCAGCAGCTTGGCCCCAGGGAACACCGGGGAGCTGTTTTTT. The full variable domain, rest sourced from reference TRBV5-1 and TRBJ2-2, is KAGVTQTPRYLIKTRGQQVTLSCSPISGHRSVSWYQQTPGQGLQFLFEYFSETQRNKGNFPGRFSGRQFSNSRSEMNVSTLELGDSALYLCASSLAPGNTGELFFGEGSRLTVL.

This clone was seen only a few times. The J gene is TRBJ1-5, the V gene TRBV10-3; no clear D. Germline CDR1 reads ENHRY; CDR2 reads SYGVKD. V gave up 3 bases and J gave up 9 bases, with 12 bases separating them. CDR3 size: 13 residues. CDR3 protein: CAISETAPWPQHF. The CDR3, as DNA: TGTGCCATCAGTGAAACAGCCCCATGGCCCCAGCATTTT.

This rearrangement joins TRBV19 to TRBJ2-5; 9 bases are a match to TRBD1. CDR3 length: 15 residues. The V gene's germline CDR1 is LNHDA and CDR2 SQIVND (reference sequence). The junction had 8 bases not matched to a gene; V was cut back by 6 bases and J by 3 bases. The CDR3 loop reads CASSRGTGYEETQYF. CDR3 bases: TGTGCCAGTAGCAGGGGGACAGGGTACGAAGAGACCCAGTACTTC. The full variable domain, completed using reference TRBV19 and TRBJ2-5, is DGGITQSPKYLFRKEGQNVTLSCEQNLNHDAMYWYRQDPGQGLRLIYYSQIVNDFQKGDIAEGYSVSREKKESFPLTVTSAQKNPTAFYLCASSRGTGYEETQYFGPGTRLLVL.

The chain combines TRBV7-8 with TRBJ1-4, with 7 positions matching TRBD1. CDR3 size: 15 residues. After removal of 2 bases from V and 8 bases from J, the junction contained 8 bases not matched to a gene. Per the germline V gene, CDR1 is SGHVS and CDR2 is FQNEAQ. The CDR3 DNA sequence: TGTGCCAGCAGCTTAAGCGCAGGGGGAGGCGAAAAACTGTTTTTT. Protein product: CASSLSAGGGEKLFF.

The J gene is TRBJ2-1, the V gene TRBV6-5, with 7 bases identical to TRBD2. Trimming at V came to 6 bases and at J to 7 bases, leaving 12 bases not matched to a gene. The CDR3 length is 15 residues. Per germline, CDR1 MNHEY and CDR2 SVGAGI. CDR3 in DNA: TGTGCCAGCAGCCCAGGGAGCGGGATGGGGAATGAGCAGTTCTTC. Translation gives CASSPGSGMGNEQFF.

The rearrangement joins TRBV9 to TRBJ1-2; tentative D call: TRBD1 (6 bases). Trimming cost V 4 bases and J 4 bases, with 14 bases left between them. CDR3 length equals 14 residues. Germline-derived CDR1 and CDR2 are SGDLS and YYNGEE. The CDR3 DNA is TGTGCCAGCAGCCCAGGGGAGGGACCCTATGGCTACACCTTC. It is translated as CASSPGEGPYGYTF.

Details on this clone: Relative to the germline gene, one junction end is altered; a read error may explain this. This sequence joins TRBV6-1 and TRBJ1-5; weak D call: TRBD1 (5 bases). Germline CDR1 MNHNS, CDR2 SASEGT. This CDR3 comprises 16 residues. DNA for the CDR3: TGTGCCAGTAGTGAAGGGGTAGGGGTCGGCAATCAGCCCCAGCATTTT. The encoded protein is CASSEGVGVGNQPQHF.

The chain carries TRBV4-1 and TRBJ2-5; no definite D call. This CDR3 has 12 amino acids. Germline CDR1 is MGHRA and CDR2 is YSYEKL. Trimming took off 4 bases at V and 2 bases at J, with 5 bases between the two ends. The CDR3 coding sequence is TGCGCCAGCAGCCGCAGTCAAGAGACCCAGTACTTC. As protein: CASSRSQETQYF.

The rearrangement joins TRBV7-9 to TRBJ2-6; 9 nucleotides line up with TRBD1. This CDR3 has 16 amino acids. CDR1 and CDR2 (germline): SEHNR, FQNEAQ (reference sequence). Trimming removed 5 bases from V and 4 bases from J; junction bases left unmatched: 6. In DNA form, the CDR3 reads TGTGCCAGCAGCACACGACAGGGGGACGGGGCCAACGTCCTGACTTTC. Amino acids: CASSTRQGDGANVLTF.

J is TRBJ2-4 and V is TRBV4-1, with 7 bases aligning to TRBD2. The junction had 11 bases not matched to a gene; V was cut back by 0 bases and J by 9 bases. The CDR3 is 16 amino acids. The V gene's germline CDR1 is MGHRA and CDR2 YSYEKL. The CDR3 loop reads CASSQDTGGAWSIQYF. Written as DNA, the CDR3 is TGCGCCAGCAGCCAAGATACGGGAGGCGCCTGGAGCATTCAGTACTTC.

V gene TRBV2 combines with J gene TRBJ1-2, with 7 nucleotides matching TRBD1. V shed 6 bases and J 0 bases; nucleotides not matched to a gene: 4. The CDR3 extends over 14 amino acids. Germline CDR1 SNHLY, CDR2 FYNNEI. CDR3 bases: TGTGCCAGCAGGCAAGGGACAGCTAACTATGGCTACACCTTC. Its translation is CASRQGTANYGYTF.

CDR3 nucleotides: TGCGCCAGCAGCTTGACTGGAGGAACCCTAGTTTCGACCCAGTACTTC. This translates into CASSLTGGTLVSTQYF. The chain couples TRBV5-1 to TRBJ2-5; a possible D gene is TRBD2 (5 bases). The V end was cut by 1 base, the J end by 7 bases, with 20 bases between. Germline lookup yields CDR1 SGHRS and CDR2 YFSETQ. The length of the CDR3 is 16 residues.

This clone has more than one count but fewer than ten. The chain couples TRBV19 to TRBJ1-5; D might be TRBD1 (6 bases). Germline V gene data show CDR1 as LNHDA and CDR2 as SQIVND (reference sequence). Trimming pared 3 bases from V and 3 bases from J, leaving 12 bases between. The CDR3 has 15 amino acids. The CDR3 DNA reads as TGTGCCAGTAGTATTGGACAGCTTCTCAATCAGCCCCAGCATTTT. This gives the protein CASSIGQLLNQPQHF.

This clone was observed a handful of times. J is TRBJ2-7 and V is TRBV30, with 8 bases that match TRBD1. Unmatched junction bases numbered 2, after V lost 5 bases and J lost 5 bases. Looked up from germline, CDR1 is GTSNPN and CDR2 is SVGIG (reference sequence). The CDR3 contains 11 residues. The CDR3 sequence is CAWGDRHEQYF. CDR3 in DNA: TGTGCCTGGGGGGACAGGCACGAGCAGTACTTC.

Written as DNA, the CDR3 is TGTGCCAGCAGTCAGGGGCGGGCCCTTAGGGAGACCCAGTACTTC. It specifies CASSQGRALRETQYF. The genes are TRBV11-2 and TRBJ2-5, with D tentatively TRBD1 (6 bases). The length of the CDR3 is 15 residues. The V gene lost 6 bases and the J gene lost 5 bases, with 19 bases spanning the gap. CDR1 and CDR2 (germline): SGHAT, FQNNGV. Full variable domain (missing parts from reference TRBV11-2 and TRBJ2-5): EAGVAQSPRYKIIEKRQSVAFWCNPISGHATLYWYQQILGQGPKLLIQFQNNGVVDDSQLPKDRFSAERLKGVDSTLKIQPAKLEDSAVYLCASSQGRALRETQYFGPGTRLLVL.

This chain uses TRBV29-1 with TRBJ2-7; tentative D call: TRBD1 (5 bases). The CDR3 consists of 14 residues. Looked up from germline, CDR1 is SQVTM and CDR2 is ANQGSEA. With 1 base removed from V and 0 bases from J, the gap between germline ends came to 10 bases. CDR3 sequence: CSVEGDRYSYEQYF. The CDR3, as DNA: TGCAGCGTTGAAGGAGACAGATACTCCTACGAGCAGTACTTC.

The rearrangement links TRBV28 to TRBJ1-3, with 12 nucleotides matching TRBD1. The CDR3 is 19 amino acids. J was trimmed by 0 bases and V by 5 bases; bases with no gene match: 11. The germline V gene has CDR1 MDHEN and CDR2 SYDVKM. Here the CDR3 DNA reads TGTGCCAGCAGTCCCGGGACAGGGGGCGCACAGAGCTCTGGAAACACCATATATTTT. As protein: CASSPGTGGAQSSGNTIYF. Full variable domain (rest looked up from reference TRBV28 and TRBJ1-3): DVKVTQSSRYLVKRTGEKVFLECVQDMDHENMFWYRQDPGLGLRLIYFSYDVKMKEKGDIPEGYSVSREKKERFSLILESASTNQTSMYLCASSPGTGGAQSSGNTIYFGEGSWLTVV.

In its sample, this clone was seen a few times. The chain recombines TRBV5-1 with TRBJ1-1; perhaps TRBD1 as D (6 bases). Per the germline V gene, CDR1 is SGHRS and CDR2 is YFSETQ. The CDR3 extends over 15 amino acids. V shed 2 bases and J shed 4 bases, with 15 bases lying between them. The CDR3 DNA sequence: TGCGCCAGCAGCTTTCAACAGGGAATAGGCACTGAAGCTTTCTTT. This encodes CASSFQQGIGTEAFF. Looking up the rest from reference TRBV5-1 and TRBJ1-1 gives the full variable domain: KAGVTQTPRYLIKTRGQQVTLSCSPISGHRSVSWYQQTPGQGLQFLFEYFSETQRNKGNFPGRFSGRQFSNSRSEMNVSTLELGDSALYLCASSFQQGIGTEAFFGQGTRLTVV.

The chain joins TRBV27 to TRBJ2-4; 8 nucleotides line up with TRBD1. The CDR3 sequence is 15 residues long. The V and J ends lost 6 bases and 3 bases, in that order; junction bases with no gene match: 7. Germline-derived CDR1 and CDR2 are MNHEY and SMNVEV (reference sequence). The DNA of the CDR3 is TGTGCCAGCAGATCCAGGGGGCGGGTCAAAAACATTCAGTACTTC. This sequence encodes CASRSRGRVKNIQYF.

The rearrangement joins TRBV5-1 to TRBJ2-7; possibly TRBD2 for D (5 bases). The CDR3 contains 12 residues. Germline CDR1 reads SGHRS; CDR2 reads YFSETQ. V was cut by 2 bases and J by 4 bases, with 7 bases left in between. The CDR3 nucleotides read TGCGCCAGCAGCTTATCGGGGTACGAGCAGTACTTC. It is translated as CASSLSGYEQYF. Variable domain in full (rest from reference TRBV5-1 and TRBJ2-7): KAGVTQTPRYLIKTRGQQVTLSCSPISGHRSVSWYQQTPGQGLQFLFEYFSETQRNKGNFPGRFSGRQFSNSRSEMNVSTLELGDSALYLCASSLSGYEQYFGPGTRLTVT.

The chain links TRBV7-9 to TRBJ2-3; 9 nucleotides agree with TRBD1. This CDR3 is 15 amino acids long. Looked up from germline, CDR1 is SEHNR and CDR2 is FQNEAQ (reference sequence). Losses at the gene ends were 4 bases for V and 4 bases for J; bases not matched to a gene: 6. CDR3 in DNA: TGTGCCAGCAGCTACACCGGGACAGGGTCAGATACGCAGTATTTT. This codes for CASSYTGTGSDTQYF. Based on the CDR3 plus reference TRBV7-9 and TRBJ2-3, the full variable domain is DTGVSQNPRHKITKRGQNVTFRCDPISEHNRLYWYRQTLGQGPEFLTYFQNEAQLEKSRLLSDRFSAERPKGSFSTLEIQRTEQGDSAMYLCASSYTGTGSDTQYFGPGTRLTVL.

This clone appeared a few times. This sequence joins TRBV19 and TRBJ1-4; D may be TRBD1 (5 bases). The CDR3 is made up of 15 amino acids. Trimming left V 2 bases short and J 3 bases short, with 10 bases between. Germline loops: CDR1 LNHDA, CDR2 SQIVND (reference sequence). The chain's CDR3 is CASSILGEANEKLFF. As DNA, the CDR3 is TGTGCCAGTAGTATATTAGGGGAAGCTAATGAAAAACTGTTTTTT.

This clone was seen a handful of times. This chain uses TRBV19 with TRBJ1-2, with D unclear. Trimming stripped 3 bases from V and 4 bases from J, with 12 bases between. CDR1 is LNHDA and CDR2 is SQIVND in the germline V gene (reference sequence). The CDR3 consists of 14 residues. The CDR3 coding sequence is TGTGCCAGTAGTATTCGTGCGGGATCCTATGGCTACACCTTC. Amino acid sequence: CASSIRAGSYGYTF. The variable domain in full, completed from reference TRBV19 and TRBJ1-2, reads DGGITQSPKYLFRKEGQNVTLSCEQNLNHDAMYWYRQDPGQGLRLIYYSQIVNDFQKGDIAEGYSVSREKKESFPLTVTSAQKNPTAFYLCASSIRAGSYGYTFGSGTRLTVV.

In nucleotides, the CDR3 is TGTGCCAGCAGCTTAGCCGGGACAGGTTTATTGTCACCCCTCCACTTT. This sequence encodes CASSLAGTGLLSPLHF. V gene TRBV7-6 combines with J gene TRBJ1-6; 8 positions agree with TRBD1. With V trimmed by 0 bases and J by 10 bases, 8 bases remained unmatched. CDR1 and CDR2 from the germline V gene are SGHVS and FNYEAQ. The CDR3 sequence is 16 residues long.